These T cell receptor beta chains were read from a single sample in a study of cytomegalovirus exposure and HLA in healthy donors. The repertoire was sequenced with immunoSEQ multiplex PCR; TCRdb's copy has only in-frame clones and lacks some. The sample carries 150,000 to 200,000 clones, over 70% recorded once. The sequenced material came from PBMCs. Every receptor here comes from a man younger than 40 in good health and CMV-seropositive. The CDR3 runs from the conserved cysteine through the conserved F or W. D genes are given only for firm matches. For some rows the clone size is stated as once, few or many, or as a class when expanded; others skip it.

>-|TRBD2|TRBV4-3|TRBJ2-1
CASSQDLAGGPYNEQFF
TGCGCCAGCAGCCAAGATTTGGCGGGGGGGCCCTACAATGAGCAGTTCTTC
>-|-|TRBV4-2|TRBJ1-2
CASSQDPSLNYGYTF
TGTGCCAGCAGCCAAGATCCCAGTCTTAACTATGGCTACACCTTC
>few|TRBD1|TRBV27|TRBJ1-6
CASSLYRTGDNSPLHF
TGTGCCAGCAGTTTATATCGGACAGGGGACAATTCACCCCTCCACTTT
>-|TRBD2|TRBV28|TRBJ2-3
CASRSGTSGSTDTQYF
TGTGCCAGCAGATCCGGGACTAGCGGGAGTACAGATACGCAGTATTTT
>-|TRBD2|TRBV6-6|TRBJ2-7
CASSPSGLAAAEQYF
TGTGCCAGCAGTCCTTCGGGACTAGCGGCTGCCGAGCAGTACTTC
>-|-|TRBV6-6|TRBJ1-5
CASSPGNSNQPQHF
TGTGCCAGCAGCCCGGGAAATAGCAATCAGCCCCAGCATTTT
>few|-|TRBV7-9|TRBJ1-4
CASSSLVEKLFF
TGTGCCAGCAGCTCCCTAGTTGAAAAACTGTTTTTT
>-|-|TRBV21-1|TRBJ2-7
CASSTPRRYEQYF
TGTGCCAGCAGCACGCCACGCCGGTACGAGCAGTACTTC
>-|TRBD2|TRBV5-4|TRBJ2-5
CASSLGGEGFQETQYF
TGTGCCAGCAGCTTGGGGGGGGAGGGCTTCCAAGAGACCCAGTACTTC
>-|TRBD1|TRBV5-1|TRBJ1-1
CASSPGQGMNTEAFF
TGCGCCAGCAGCCCAGGACAGGGAATGAACACTGAAGCTTTCTTT
>-|-|TRBV7-9|TRBJ2-7
CASSSYRRGAYEQYF
TGTGCCAGCAGCTCCTACCGGAGGGGCGCCTACGAGCAGTACTTC
>-|TRBD2|TRBV5-1|TRBJ2-7
CASSSTGSGGTHEQYF
TGCGCCAGCAGCTCAACGGGGAGCGGGGGTACTCACGAGCAGTACTTC
>-|-|TRBV19|TRBJ2-6
CASSITGSSGANVLTF
TGTGCCAGTAGTATAACTGGGAGCTCTGGGGCCAACGTCCTGACTTTC
>once|TRBD1|TRBV11-3|TRBJ2-1
CASSLSGTEYNEQFF
TGTGCCAGCAGTCTATCCGGGACAGAATACAATGAGCAGTTCTTC
>-|-|TRBV27|TRBJ2-3
CASTISRASDTQYF
TGTGCCAGCACCATATCGCGGGCCTCAGATACGCAGTATTTT
>few|TRBD1|TRBV6-6|TRBJ1-2
CASRRPDRDGYTF
TGTGCCAGCCGCCGGCCGGACAGGGATGGCTACACCTTC
>-|TRBD2|TRBV15|TRBJ2-3
CATSRGTSGASTDTQYF
TGTGCCACCAGCAGAGGGACTAGCGGGGCTAGCACAGATACGCAGTATTTT
>-|-|TRBV5-6|TRBJ2-3
CASSLTAGLAADTQYF
TGTGCCAGCAGCCTCACGGCGGGGTTGGCAGCAGATACGCAGTATTTT
>-|TRBD2|TRBV9|TRBJ2-5
CASSVAAGGGETQYF
TGTGCCAGCAGCGTAGCGGCGGGAGGGGGGGAGACCCAGTACTTC
>-|TRBD2|TRBV4-1|TRBJ2-7
CASSQAGLAVYEQYF
TGCGCCAGCAGCCAAGCCGGACTAGCGGTCTACGAGCAGTACTTC
>once|TRBD1|TRBV5-6|TRBJ2-6
CASSQLGTGGPEGANVLTF
TGTGCCAGCAGCCAACTAGGGACAGGGGGCCCCGAGGGGGCCAACGTCCTGACTTTC
>-|TRBD2|TRBV4-2|TRBJ2-3
CASSQGTSGSTDTQYF
TGTGCCAGCAGCCAAGGGACTAGCGGGAGTACAGATACGCAGTATTTT
>-|-|TRBV11-3|TRBJ2-7
CASSVYLGGSYEQYF
TGTGCCAGCAGCGTTTACCTGGGGGGCTCCTACGAGCAGTACTTC
>-|-|TRBV5-1|TRBJ2-7
CASSLEQKFPYEQYF
TGCGCCAGCAGCTTGGAACAGAAGTTCCCCTACGAGCAGTACTTC
>-|-|TRBV23-1|TRBJ2-1
CASTWGGYNEQFF
TGCGCCAGTACCTGGGGCGGCTACAATGAGCAGTTCTTC
>-|TRBD1|TRBV9|TRBJ2-7
CASSERQGRGEQYF
TGTGCCAGCAGCGAACGACAGGGTAGGGGCGAGCAGTACTTC
>once|-|TRBV6-4|TRBJ2-1
CASSDVRVPNNEQFF
TGTGCCAGCAGTGACGTGCGGGTCCCCAACAATGAGCAGTTCTTC
>-|TRBD1|TRBV6-5|TRBJ1-2
CASSGTGRAYGYTF
TGTGCCAGCAGCGGGACAGGGCGCGCCTATGGCTACACCTTC
>-|-|TRBV27|TRBJ1-1
CASIPLGRQNTEAFF
TGTGCCAGCATTCCCCTCGGCAGACAGAACACTGAAGCTTTCTTT
>-|TRBD2|TRBV9|TRBJ2-1
CASSVGSSGRYDEQFF
TGTGCCAGCAGCGTAGGGTCTAGCGGGAGGTATGATGAGCAGTTCTTC
>-|TRBD2|TRBV5-1|TRBJ2-1
CASSCPQGRWAGGRFNEQFF
TGCGCCAGCAGTTGCCCGCAGGGACGTTGGGCGGGAGGGAGATTCAATGAGCAGTTCTTC
>-|TRBD1|TRBV10-3|TRBJ1-2
CAISEGTEGQGYTF
TGTGCCATCAGTGAAGGGACAGAAGGTCAAGGCTACACCTTC
>-|-|TRBV4-1|TRBJ1-4
CASSPPEWLIGQTNEKLFF
TGCGCCAGCAGCCCTCCAGAATGGTTGATCGGACAAACTAATGAAAAACTGTTTTTT
>-|-|TRBV6-6|TRBJ1-2
CASSSDKQGFVYGYTF
TGTGCCAGCAGTTCAGACAAACAGGGTTTTGTATATGGCTACACCTTC
>-|-|TRBV19|TRBJ2-5
CASSIPNGGIETQYF
TGTGCCAGTAGTATCCCCAATGGAGGAATCGAGACCCAGTACTTC
>-|-|TRBV5-4|TRBJ1-6
CASSLAGGGPPLHF
TGTGCCAGCAGCTTGGCGGGGGGAGGGCCACCCCTCCACTTT
>-|-|TRBV5-1|TRBJ1-1
CASSLAKLNTEAFF
TGCGCCAGCAGCTTGGCCAAGCTGAACACTGAAGCTTTCTTT
>-|-|TRBV7-2|TRBJ2-7
CASSWPGQATYEQYF
TGTGCCAGCAGCTGGCCGGGACAAGCAACCTACGAGCAGTACTTC
>-|-|TRBV7-9|TRBJ2-1
CSSSFGGTAYNEQFF
TGTTCCAGCAGCTTTGGGGGGACGGCCTACAATGAGCAGTTCTTC
>-|TRBD2|TRBV4-1|TRBJ2-3
CASSQGLAGAYTDTQYF
TGCGCCAGCAGCCAAGGACTAGCGGGAGCCTACACAGATACGCAGTATTTT
>-|-|TRBV4-2|TRBJ2-1
CASSQGFSQRHSSYNEQFF
TGTGCCAGCAGCCAAGGATTTTCGCAGCGGCATAGCTCCTACAATGAGCAGTTCTTC
>-|-|TRBV30|TRBJ1-5
CAWSVNPREPQHF
TGTGCCTGGAGTGTAAACCCCCGGGAGCCCCAGCATTTT
>-|-|TRBV18|TRBJ2-1
CASSPGGSYNEQFF
TGTGCCAGCTCACCGGGAGGCTCCTACAATGAGCAGTTCTTC
>-|TRBD2|TRBV4-1|TRBJ2-2
CASSQGLAGTGELFF
TGCGCCAGCAGCCAGGGACTAGCAGGGACCGGGGAGCTGTTTTTT
>-|-|TRBV7-6|TRBJ1-5
CASSVYSNQPQHF
TGTGCCAGCAGTGTCTATAGCAATCAGCCCCAGCATTTT
>-|-|TRBV7-3|TRBJ2-5
CASSLRWQETQYF
TGTGCCAGCAGCCTACGGTGGCAAGAGACCCAGTACTTC
>few|-|TRBV5-6|TRBJ1-4
CASSSRKLFF
TGTGCCAGCAGCTCCCGAAAACTGTTTTTT
>-|-|TRBV7-9|TRBJ2-1
CASSLRNSSYNEQFF
TGTGCCAGCAGCTTGAGGAATAGCTCCTACAATGAGCAGTTCTTC
>few|-|TRBV4-1|TRBJ2-1
CASSPSAPTGNEQFF
TGCGCCAGCAGCCCCTCGGCACCAACCGGGAATGAGCAGTTCTTC
>-|TRBD1|TRBV7-9|TRBJ1-2
CSSSWGKGQSYGYTF
TGTTCCAGCAGCTGGGGAAAGGGACAGTCCTATGGCTACACCTTC
>-|TRBD1|TRBV6-5|TRBJ1-6
CASSYSTGQGASPLHF
TGTGCCAGCAGTTACTCGACGGGACAGGGGGCTTCACCCCTCCACTTT
>-|-|TRBV21-1|TRBJ1-1
CASRSEAGDGVGTEAFF
TGTGCCAGCCGATCTGAGGCAGGGGATGGAGTGGGCACTGAAGCTTTCTTT
>once|TRBD1|TRBV19|TRBJ1-3
CASRSAGGSSGNTIYF
TGTGCCAGTAGAAGCGCAGGGGGTAGTTCTGGAAACACCATATATTTT
>-|-|TRBV4-3|TRBJ1-5
CASSQDFKEVPQHF
TGCGCCAGCAGCCAAGATTTCAAGGAGGTGCCCCAGCATTTT
>few|TRBD2|TRBV6-1|TRBJ2-3
CASSESGSSTDTQYF
TGTGCCAGCAGTGAAAGCGGGAGTAGCACAGATACGCAGTATTTT
>-|-|TRBV5-5|TRBJ2-7
CASSLGGEQYF
TGTGCCAGCAGCTTAGGAGGCGAGCAGTACTTC
>-|-|TRBV5-1|TRBJ2-5
CASSLATGQETQYF
TGCGCCAGCAGCTTGGCAACAGGCCAAGAGACCCAGTACTTC
>-|TRBD1|TRBV6-5|TRBJ1-5
CASSPEGQLNQPQHF
TGTGCCAGCAGTCCCGAGGGACAGCTCAATCAGCCCCAGCATTTT
>-|TRBD1|TRBV6-1|TRBJ1-2
CASSGRQGIDGYTF
TGTGCCAGCAGTGGACGACAGGGTATTGATGGCTACACCTTC
>-|TRBD2|TRBV15|TRBJ2-1
CATSRDPGTSGIPSYNEQFF
TGTGCCACCAGCAGAGATCCGGGGACTAGCGGGATCCCTTCCTACAATGAGCAGTTCTTC